The 5 T cell receptor beta chains reported below all come from one sample, sequenced in a study of blood T cell repertoires in COVID-19. Measured with immunoSEQ multiplex PCR; TCRdb has only the in-frame clones, and not every one. Of 270,000 or so clones in the sample, 80% to 90% are singletons; the top ten hold approximately 3%. The sample taken for sequencing was peripheral blood. All receptors come from a woman aged 25 to 39 with active or convalescent COVID-19.

The chain recombines TRBV10-1 with TRBJ1-5; no definite D call. CDR1 and CDR2 (germline): WNHNN, SYGVQD (reference sequence). The CDR3 length is 14 residues. Deletions cut 0 bases from V and 9 bases from J, with 12 bases between. CDR3 loop: CASSESEVRWPQHF. CDR3 nucleotide sequence: TGCGCCAGCAGTGAGTCGGAGGTCCGTTGGCCCCAGCATTTT.

V and J are TRBV28 and TRBJ1-1; possibly TRBD1 for D (5 bases). CDR3 size: 15 residues. V shed 3 bases and J shed 3 bases, with 14 bases lying between them. Germline assignment: CDR1 MDHEN and CDR2 SYDVKM. CDR3 nucleotide sequence: TGTGCCAGCAGTTTTACACAGGTCGGCCACACTGAAGCTTTCTTT. Protein: CASSFTQVGHTEAFF.

The chain combines TRBV24-1 with TRBJ1-5; the match to TRBD1 covers 7 bases. V gave up 9 bases and J gave up 5 bases; unmatched junction bases: 6. The CDR3 loop spans 13 amino acids. Germline CDR1 KGHDR, CDR2 SFDVKD. The CDR3 DNA follows: TGTGCCACCGCCGGTCAGGGGGATCAGCCCCAGCATTTT. Translated: CATAGQGDQPQHF.

The table lists this clone with a few counts. The chain couples TRBV9 to TRBJ2-1, with 9 bases matching TRBD2. The germline V gene encodes CDR1 SGDLS and CDR2 YYNGEE. The V gene end was trimmed by 0 bases and the J gene end by 11 bases; junction bases not matched to a gene: 9. This CDR3 is built from 15 residues. CDR3 coding DNA: TGTGCCAGCAGCGTAGAGTTAGCGGGGGCCCCTCAGCAGTTCTTC. Its translation: CASSVELAGAPQQFF.

The rearrangement links TRBV19 to TRBJ1-2, with TRBD1 identical over 9 bases. CDR3 length: 15 amino acids. Germline V CDR1 and CDR2: LNHDA, SQIVND (reference sequence). Trimming took 6 bases from V and 5 from J; bases not matched to a gene: 10. CDR3 protein: CASSPGDRGGYGYTF. The CDR3 DNA reads TGTGCCAGTAGCCCCGGAGACAGGGGGGGATATGGCTACACCTTC.